The entry below describes one T cell receptor beta chain. Its antigen is still unknown. The entry originates in a study of T cell responses to AZD1222 COVID-19 vaccine. Study outcomes and limitations: Spike-specific TCR breadth and depth went up after people got two AZD1222 doses. Clonal diversity was possibly underestimated, and white British individuals and females predominated among donors.

The protocol was immunoSEQ multiplex PCR, while the TCRdb copy is restricted to in-frame clones and leaves out a portion. Here the sample spans 100,000 to 150,000 clones, around 83% being singletons. Germline assignment: CDR1 MNHEY and CDR2 SVGAGI. The CDR3 covers 15 residues. V gave up 9 bases and J gave up 0 bases, with 15 bases separating them. The chain recombines TRBV6-5 with TRBJ1-3, with D perhaps matching TRBD1 (6 bases). The sequence was obtained from an adult who received the AZD1222 COVID-19 vaccine. Sequenced here: peripheral blood, sampled 28 days after the second AZD1222 dose. CDR3 in DNA: TGTGCCAGTCGCACAGGGCGCAGCTCTGGAAACACCATATATTTT. The encoded protein is CASRTGRSSGNTIYF.